What follows is one T cell receptor (beta chain) and its context. V lost 6 bases and J 6 bases, leaving 17 bases between the germline ends. CDR1 is MNHNS, CDR2 SASEGT, per germline. The CDR3 covers 15 residues. Primers for the PCR totalled 60 Vbeta and 13 Jbeta. The assay was immunoSEQ multiplex PCR, and TCRdb's table has in-frame clones only and misses some. Among roughly 130,000 clones listed, about 80% were seen once. The sample originates from a study of cytomegalovirus exposure and HLA in healthy donors. Study background: Around 180 million T cells yielded some 100 million unique TCR beta sequences, as an earlier analysis found.

What was sequenced was PBMCs. The receptor was isolated from a male donor in good health and CMV-seropositive. The V call is TRBV6-1, the J call TRBJ1-4; no reliable D call. CDR3 DNA sequence: TGTGCCAGCAGCGCCCGGCGGGGTGGCGATGAAAAACTGTTTTTT. It codes for CASSARRGGDEKLFF.